This TCR beta chain is from a study of identical twins. In its sample, this clonotype was seen a few times. MiXCR, run by TCRdb on the 5' RACE reads, gives a single entry per CDR3 protein. The sample holds roughly 1,500,000 distinct CDR3 sequences; around 29% are singletons and the top ten take roughly 0.3%. This receptor was obtained from a newborn girl in good health. Source material: cord blood.

The CDR3 loop is CASSQEGTSADYEQYF. For the CDR3, the DNA is TGTGCCAGCAGCCAAGAAGGGACTAGCGCGGACTACGAGCAGTACTTC. This chain joins TRBV4-2 and TRBJ2-7, with 10 bases identical to TRBD2. J lost 3 bases, V lost 0 bases, and 5 bases had no gene match. Germline V gene sequence: CDR1 LGHNA, CDR2 YNFKEQ. The length of the CDR3 is 16 residues.